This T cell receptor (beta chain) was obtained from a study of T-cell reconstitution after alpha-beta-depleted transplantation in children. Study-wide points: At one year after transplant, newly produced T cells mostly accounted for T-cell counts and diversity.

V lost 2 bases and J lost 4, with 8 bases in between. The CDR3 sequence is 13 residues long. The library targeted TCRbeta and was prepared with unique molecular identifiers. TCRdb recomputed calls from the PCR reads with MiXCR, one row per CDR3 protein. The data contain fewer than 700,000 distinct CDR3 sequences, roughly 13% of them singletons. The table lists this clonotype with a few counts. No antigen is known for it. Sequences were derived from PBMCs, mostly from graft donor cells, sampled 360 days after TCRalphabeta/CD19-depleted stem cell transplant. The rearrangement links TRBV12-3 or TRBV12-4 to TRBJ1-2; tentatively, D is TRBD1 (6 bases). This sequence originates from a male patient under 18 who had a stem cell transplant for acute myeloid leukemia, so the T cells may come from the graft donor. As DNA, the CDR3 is TGTGCCAGCAGTTTAAGACAGGTCTATGGCTACACCTTC. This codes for CASSLRQVYGYTF.